The source of this TCR beta chain is a study of cytomegalovirus exposure and HLA in healthy donors. Whole-study context: The roughly 120 validation repertoires, a later analysis reported, used the same platform as the approximately 670 first-cohort repertoires. Study findings and constraints: Under in vitro conditions, three CMV-associated chains were confirmed as specific for CMV antigens.

As regards this clone: Its matching antigen is unknown.

Germline CDR1 and CDR2: MDHEN and SYDVKM. The ends lost 5 bases at V and 5 bases at J; junction bases unmatched: 12. The CDR3 loop spans 15 amino acids. Clones were sequenced by immunoSEQ multiplex PCR, and TCRdb holds only the in-frame ones, with some missing. The sample lists around 150,000 clones, 88% occurring once. The receptor's source is a woman between 18 and 30 years old in good health and CMV-seropositive. The chain is built from TRBV28 and TRBJ2-7; TRBD1 agrees at 7 bases. The specimen sequenced was PBMCs. This chain's CDR3 is CASSSLKTGRHEQYF. The CDR3 nucleotides are TGTGCCAGCAGTAGCCTAAAGACAGGGCGCCACGAGCAGTACTTC.